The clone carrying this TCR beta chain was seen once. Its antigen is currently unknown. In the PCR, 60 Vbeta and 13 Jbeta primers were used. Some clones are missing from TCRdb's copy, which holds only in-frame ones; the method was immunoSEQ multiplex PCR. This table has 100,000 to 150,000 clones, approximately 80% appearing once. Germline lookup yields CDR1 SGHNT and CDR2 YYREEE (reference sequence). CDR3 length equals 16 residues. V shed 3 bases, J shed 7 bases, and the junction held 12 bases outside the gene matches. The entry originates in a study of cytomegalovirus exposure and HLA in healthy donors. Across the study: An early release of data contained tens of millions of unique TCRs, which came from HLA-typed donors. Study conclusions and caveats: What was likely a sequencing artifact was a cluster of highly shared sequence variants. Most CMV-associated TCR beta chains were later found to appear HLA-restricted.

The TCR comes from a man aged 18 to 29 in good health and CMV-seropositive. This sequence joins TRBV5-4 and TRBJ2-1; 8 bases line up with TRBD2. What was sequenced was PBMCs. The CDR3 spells CASSSTHIRLANEQFF. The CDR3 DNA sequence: TGTGCCAGCAGCTCCACCCACATTAGACTAGCGAATGAGCAGTTCTTC.